What follows are 17 T cell receptor beta chains derived from one specimen sequenced in a study of identical twins. TCRdb re-analysed the 5' RACE reads in MiXCR, keeping a single row per CDR3 protein. Of 350,000 to 600,000 distinct CDR3 sequences in the sample, approximately 14% were seen once. The same sample was also studied in work on yellow fever vaccine responses in identical twins.

The sequenced material came from CD4+ T cells sorted from blood. These receptors were obtained from a woman between 18 and 30 years old in good health.

This clonotype was picked up a small number of times. This chain links TRBV19 with TRBJ2-1; 7 nucleotides agree with TRBD1. Per germline, CDR1 LNHDA and CDR2 SQIVND (reference sequence). This CDR3 is built from 13 residues. Trimming cost V 6 bases and J 9 bases; bases outside gene matches: 8. CDR3 sequence reads: CASSDRAWGEQFF. CDR3 nucleotide sequence: TGTGCCAGTAGCGACAGGGCTTGGGGTGAGCAGTTCTTC.

The chain combines TRBV29-1 with TRBJ2-3; the D is unclear. Germline V gives CDR1 SQVTM, CDR2 ANQGSEA. The CDR3 covers 13 residues. V lost 7 bases, J lost 2 bases, and 13 bases lay in between. The DNA for the CDR3 is TGCAGCGCCCCCTTTGGGTACACAGATACGCAGTATTTT. The encoded protein is CSAPFGYTDTQYF.

This clonotype showed up many times. The chain recombines TRBV18 with TRBJ2-1; 7 bases align to TRBD1. Trimming removed 1 base from V and 5 bases from J; junction bases left unmatched: 8. Germline V gene lookup returns CDR1 KGHSH and CDR2 LQKENI. The CDR3 extends over 16 amino acids. The CDR3 nucleotides are TGTGCCAGCTCACCACAATTGGGACAGAGAAACAATGAGCAGTTCTTC. The encoded protein is CASSPQLGQRNNEQFF. The full variable domain, completed using reference TRBV18 and TRBJ2-1, is NAGVMQNPRHLVRRRGQEARLRCSPMKGHSHVYWYRQLPEEGLKFMVYLQKENIIDESGMPKERFSAEFPKEGPSILRIQQVVRGDSAAYFCASSPQLGQRNNEQFFGPGTRLTVL.

V gene TRBV24-1 combines with J gene TRBJ1-5, with D perhaps TRBD1 (6 bases). Trimming cost V 5 bases and J 6 bases, with 19 bases left between them. This CDR3 spans 16 amino acids. Germline CDR1 reads KGHDR; CDR2 reads SFDVKD. The CDR3 DNA is TGTGCCACCAGTGGAGGGATACAGGGAGGCGGTCAGCCCCAGCATTTT. Translation: CATSGGIQGGGQPQHF.

The V and J genes are TRBV29-1 and TRBJ2-7, with D maybe TRBD1 (6 bases). This CDR3 is 15 amino acids long. CDR1 is SQVTM and CDR2 is ANQGSEA in the germline V gene. This CDR3 is CRVAGQSLSSYEQYF. The CDR3 DNA reads TGCAGGGTGGCTGGACAGAGCCTAAGCTCCTACGAGCAGTACTTC.

The CDR3, as DNA: TGTGCCAGCAGCATTTCGACGCGGGGCTACACCTTC. Translation: CASSISTRGYTF. This chain connects TRBV7-9 to TRBJ1-2, with D unclear. Germline V gives CDR1 SEHNR, CDR2 FQNEAQ (reference sequence). Trimming stripped 5 bases from V and 8 bases from J, with 12 bases between. The CDR3 has 12 residues. Full variable domain (missing parts from reference TRBV7-9 and TRBJ1-2): DTGVSQNPRHKITKRGQNVTFRCDPISEHNRLYWYRQTLGQGPEFLTYFQNEAQLEKSRLLSDRFSAERPKGSFSTLEIQRTEQGDSAMYLCASSISTRGYTFGSGTRLTVV.

The rearrangement uses TRBV7-2 and TRBJ1-5; no definite D call. V gave up 2 bases and J gave up 0 bases, with 14 bases separating them. CDR1 SGHTA and CDR2 FQGNSA come from the germline V gene. The CDR3 length is 17 residues. CDR3 sequence: CASSLNFRTNSNQPQHF. The CDR3 region has the DNA TGTGCCAGCAGCTTAAATTTCAGGACTAATAGCAATCAGCCCCAGCATTTT.

The rearrangement joins TRBV20-1 to TRBJ2-2, with TRBD2 as a possible D gene (6 bases). CDR1 is DFQATT, CDR2 SNEGSKA, per germline (reference sequence). Trimming removed 4 bases from V and 3 bases from J, with 12 bases in between. The CDR3 is 14 amino acids. The CDR3 DNA sequence: TGCAGTGCTAAACCGGGACTCCACACCGGGGAGCTGTTTTTT. This sequence encodes CSAKPGLHTGELFF.

The gene calls are TRBV9 and TRBJ2-7; D may be TRBD1 (6 bases). The CDR3 is 15 amino acids. The V gene's germline CDR1 is SGDLS and CDR2 YYNGEE. Deletions cut 3 bases from V and 3 bases from J, with 16 bases between. Here the CDR3 reads CASSAGDQGLYEQYF. The CDR3 region has the DNA TGTGCCAGCAGCGCGGGCGACCAGGGGCTCTACGAGCAGTACTTC.

In its sample, this clonotype was seen a few times. This sequence joins TRBV10-3 and TRBJ2-7; TRBD1 aligns across 7 bases. J gave up 5 bases and V 10 bases, and 8 bases lay outside the gene matches. CDR3 size: 12 residues. Germline V gives CDR1 ENHRY, CDR2 SYGVKD. The CDR3 spells CANAMTGHEQYF. The CDR3 DNA sequence: TGTGCCAACGCGATGACAGGGCACGAGCAGTACTTC.

This clonotype was counted a few times. V is TRBV7-8 and J is TRBJ1-1, with no clear D. Germline V gene data show CDR1 as SGHVS and CDR2 as FQNEAQ. V lost 5 bases and J 0 bases, leaving 16 bases between the germline ends. This CDR3 spans 16 amino acids. CDR3 DNA: TGTGCCAGCAGCCGAGGGAGGATGCTTTTGAACACTGAAGCTTTCTTT. This gives the protein CASSRGRMLLNTEAFF.

As for this clonotype: A much larger clone is a single base away; this may be a read error. This chain uses TRBV7-3 with TRBJ2-1; D perhaps matches TRBD1 (6 bases). Germline-derived CDR1 and CDR2 are SGHTA and FQGTGA. The CDR3 extends over 15 amino acids. CDR3 DNA: TGTGCCAGCAGCTCCTACAGGGCTAAATACAATGAGCATTTCTTC. This encodes CASSSYRAKYNEHFF.

In this sample, this clonotype turned up many times. The CDR3 DNA is TGTGCCAGCAGACAGGGGAGGCTATCCTACGAGCAGTACTTC. Translation: CASRQGRLSYEQYF. The chain links TRBV12-3 or TRBV12-4 to TRBJ2-7; D may be TRBD1 (7 bases). The CDR3 length is 14 residues. Trimming removed 6 bases from V and 1 base from J, with 13 bases in between.

This CDR3 reads CASSGTSGSSYNEQFF. Written as DNA, the CDR3 is TGCGCCAGCAGTGGGACTAGCGGGAGTTCCTACAATGAGCAGTTCTTC. The chain joins TRBV10-1 to TRBJ2-1; 13 bases fit TRBD2. From germline, CDR1 is WNHNN and CDR2 SYGVQD (reference sequence). The CDR3 extends over 16 amino acids. The V segment lost 4 bases and the J segment 1 base; nucleotides outside the gene matches: 1.

The chain links TRBV7-2 to TRBJ2-7; 7 bases are a match to TRBD1. V shed 3 bases and J 7 bases; nucleotides not matched to a gene: 9. This CDR3 has 14 amino acids. Germline V gives CDR1 SGHTA, CDR2 FQGNSA. CDR3 sequence: CASSFGQVIGEQYF. The CDR3 DNA is TGTGCCAGCAGCTTCGGACAGGTAATCGGTGAGCAGTACTTC.

This clonotype was observed at least ten times. The chain has TRBV20-1 and TRBJ2-3, with D maybe TRBD2 (6 bases). Germline CDR1 DFQATT, CDR2 SNEGSKA (reference sequence). The ends were cut back, 3 bases at V and 2 bases at J, with 12 bases in the middle. This CDR3 has 14 residues. DNA of the CDR3: TGCAGTGCTAGGGAGGGCTCCCTCACAGATACGCAGTATTTT. It translates to CSAREGSLTDTQYF.

This clonotype was counted a few times. The rearrangement uses TRBV27 and TRBJ2-1; 8 nucleotides align to TRBD1. This CDR3 has 15 amino acids. Germline CDR1 and CDR2: MNHEY and SMNVEV (reference sequence). V dropped 5 bases and J dropped 4; count of bases not matched to a gene: 7. CDR3 loop: CASSTGDRPYNEQFF. The CDR3 DNA reads as TGTGCCAGCAGTACCGGGGACAGGCCTTACAATGAGCAGTTCTTC.